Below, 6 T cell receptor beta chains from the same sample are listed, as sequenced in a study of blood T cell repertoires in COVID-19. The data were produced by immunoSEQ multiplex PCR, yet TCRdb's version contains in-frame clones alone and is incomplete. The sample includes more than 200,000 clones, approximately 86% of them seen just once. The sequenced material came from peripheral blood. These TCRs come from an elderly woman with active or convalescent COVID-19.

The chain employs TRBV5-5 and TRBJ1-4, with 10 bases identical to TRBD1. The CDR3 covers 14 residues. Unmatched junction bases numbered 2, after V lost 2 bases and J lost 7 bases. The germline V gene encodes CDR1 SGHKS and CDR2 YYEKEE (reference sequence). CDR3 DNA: TGTGCCAGCAGCTTAGGACAGGGGGGTGAAAAACTGTTTTTT. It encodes CASSLGQGGEKLFF.

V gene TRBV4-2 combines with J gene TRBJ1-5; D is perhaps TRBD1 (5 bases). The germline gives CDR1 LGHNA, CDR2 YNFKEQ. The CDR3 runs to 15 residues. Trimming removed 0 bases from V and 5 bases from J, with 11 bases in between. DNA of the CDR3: TGTGCCAGCAGCCAAGATGGGGCAGATGATCAGCCCCAGCATTTT. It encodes CASSQDGADDQPQHF.

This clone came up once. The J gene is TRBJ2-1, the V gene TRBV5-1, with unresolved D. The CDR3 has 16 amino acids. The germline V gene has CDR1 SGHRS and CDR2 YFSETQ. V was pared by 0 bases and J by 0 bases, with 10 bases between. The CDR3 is CASSLVSSISYNEQFF. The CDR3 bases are TGCGCCAGCAGCTTGGTGAGTAGCATCTCCTACAATGAGCAGTTCTTC. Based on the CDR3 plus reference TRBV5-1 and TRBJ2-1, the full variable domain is KAGVTQTPRYLIKTRGQQVTLSCSPISGHRSVSWYQQTPGQGLQFLFEYFSETQRNKGNFPGRFSGRQFSNSRSEMNVSTLELGDSALYLCASSLVSSISYNEQFFGPGTRLTVL.

CDR3 sequence (DNA): TGCGCCAGCAGCTTGTGGGGCTCAGGGGCTGCAACTAATGAAAAACTGTTTTTT. Protein: CASSLWGSGAATNEKLFF. The chain has TRBV5-1 and TRBJ1-4; TRBD1 might be the D (6 bases). CDR3 length equals 18 residues. Germline loops: CDR1 SGHRS, CDR2 YFSETQ. Trimming left V 1 base short and J 0 bases short, with 16 bases between.

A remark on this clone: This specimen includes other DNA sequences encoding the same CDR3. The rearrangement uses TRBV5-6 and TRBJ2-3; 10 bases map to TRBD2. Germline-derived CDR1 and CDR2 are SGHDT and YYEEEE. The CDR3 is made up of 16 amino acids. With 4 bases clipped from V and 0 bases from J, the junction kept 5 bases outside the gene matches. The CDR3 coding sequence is TGTGCCAGCAGCAAAAGGACTAGCGGAAGCACAGATACGCAGTATTTT. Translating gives CASSKRTSGSTDTQYF.

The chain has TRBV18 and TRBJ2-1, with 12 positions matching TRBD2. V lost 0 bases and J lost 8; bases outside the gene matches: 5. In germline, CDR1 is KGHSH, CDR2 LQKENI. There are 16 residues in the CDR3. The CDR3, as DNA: TGTGCCAGCTCACCACCCCAGCTAGCGGGAGGGCATGAGCAGTTCTTC. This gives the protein CASSPPQLAGGHEQFF.